This TCR beta chain is from a study of tumor and adjacent non-tumor tissue in lung cancer. CDR1 and CDR2 from the germline V gene are DFQATT and SNEGSKA (reference sequence). The length of the CDR3 is 13 residues. Trimming removed 6 bases at V and 7 bases at J, with 17 bases between. TCRbeta libraries were built with three rounds of nested PCR, modified from ARM-PCR. TCRdb analysed the multiplex PCR reads with MiXCR anew, one entry per CDR3 protein. There are over 110,000 distinct CDR3 sequences in the sample; around 67% occur only once, and around a sixth lies in the top ten. RNA was extracted from bulk tissue without any cell sorting.

This clonotype originated in a man aged 55-75 years with small cell lung cancer. Sequenced material: lung tumor tissue. The gene calls are TRBV20-1 and TRBJ2-3; tentatively, D is TRBD2 (6 bases). The CDR3 spells CSATGTGTNTQYF. The CDR3 DNA follows: TGCAGTGCGACCGGGACTGGCACTAATACGCAGTATTTT.